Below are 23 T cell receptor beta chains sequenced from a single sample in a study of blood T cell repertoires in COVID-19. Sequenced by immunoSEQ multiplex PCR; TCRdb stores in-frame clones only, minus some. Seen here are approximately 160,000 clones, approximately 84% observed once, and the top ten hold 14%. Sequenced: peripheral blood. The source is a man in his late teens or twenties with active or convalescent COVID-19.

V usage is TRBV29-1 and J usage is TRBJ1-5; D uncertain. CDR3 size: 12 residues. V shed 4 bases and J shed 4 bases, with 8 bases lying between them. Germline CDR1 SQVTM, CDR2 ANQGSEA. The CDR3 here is CSVGSENQPQHF. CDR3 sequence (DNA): TGCAGCGTTGGTTCAGAAAATCAGCCCCAGCATTTT.

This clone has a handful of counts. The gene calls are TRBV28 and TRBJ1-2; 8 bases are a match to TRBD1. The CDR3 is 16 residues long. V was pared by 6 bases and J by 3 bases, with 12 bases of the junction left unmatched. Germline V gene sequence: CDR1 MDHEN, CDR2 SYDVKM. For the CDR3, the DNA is TGTGCCAGCAGATCAATGGCTTCAGGGGGCCACTATGGCTACACCTTC. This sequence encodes CASRSMASGGHYGYTF.

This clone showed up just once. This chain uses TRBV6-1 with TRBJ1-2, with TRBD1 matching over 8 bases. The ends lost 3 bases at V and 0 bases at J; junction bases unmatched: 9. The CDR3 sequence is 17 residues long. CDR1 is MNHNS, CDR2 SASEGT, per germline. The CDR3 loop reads CASSEIADRAPNYGYTF. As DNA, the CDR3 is TGTGCCAGCAGTGAGATTGCGGACAGGGCTCCTAACTATGGCTACACCTTC.

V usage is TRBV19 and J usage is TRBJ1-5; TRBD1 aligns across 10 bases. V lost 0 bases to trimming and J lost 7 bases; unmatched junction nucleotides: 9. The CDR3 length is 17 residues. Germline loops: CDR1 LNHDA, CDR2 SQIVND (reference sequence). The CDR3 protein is CASSIDLLGQGNQPQHF. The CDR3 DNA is TGTGCCAGTAGTATAGATCTATTGGGACAGGGGAACCAGCCCCAGCATTTT.

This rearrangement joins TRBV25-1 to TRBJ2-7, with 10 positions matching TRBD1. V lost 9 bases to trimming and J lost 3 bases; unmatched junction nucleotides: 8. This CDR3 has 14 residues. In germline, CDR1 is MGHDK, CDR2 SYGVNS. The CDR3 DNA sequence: TGTGCCAGTAGTTTGGGACAGGGGTACTACGAGCAGTACTTC. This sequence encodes CASSLGQGYYEQYF.

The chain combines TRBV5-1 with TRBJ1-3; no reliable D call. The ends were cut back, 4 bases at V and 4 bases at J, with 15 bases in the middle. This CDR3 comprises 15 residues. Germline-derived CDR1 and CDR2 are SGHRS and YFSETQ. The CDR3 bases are TGCGCCAGCAGCCTAGATGGAATCGGGGGAAACACCATATATTTT. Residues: CASSLDGIGGNTIYF.

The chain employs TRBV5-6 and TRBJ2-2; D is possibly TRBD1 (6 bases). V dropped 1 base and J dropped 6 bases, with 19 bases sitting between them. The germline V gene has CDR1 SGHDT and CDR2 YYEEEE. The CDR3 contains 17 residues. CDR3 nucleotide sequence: TGTGCCAGCAGCTTGCAAATACAGGGTGGATCGGCCGGGGAGCTGTTTTTT. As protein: CASSLQIQGGSAGELFF.

CDR3 coding DNA: TGTGCCAGCAGCCAAGTTGCGGGAGTAACAGATACGCAGTATTTT. It encodes CASSQVAGVTDTQYF. J is TRBJ2-3 and V is TRBV4-2, with 7 nucleotides matching TRBD2. V trimming: 1 base; J trimming: 3 bases; junction bases outside the gene matches: 4. Germline V gene sequence: CDR1 LGHNA, CDR2 YNFKEQ. The CDR3 runs 15 residues.

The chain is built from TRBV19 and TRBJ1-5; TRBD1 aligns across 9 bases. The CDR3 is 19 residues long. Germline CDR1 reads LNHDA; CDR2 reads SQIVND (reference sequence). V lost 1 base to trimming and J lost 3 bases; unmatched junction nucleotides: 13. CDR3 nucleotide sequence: TGTGCCAGTAGTATAGCTCGCCCCTACCGGACAGGGGACAATCAGCCCCAGCATTTT. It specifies CASSIARPYRTGDNQPQHF.

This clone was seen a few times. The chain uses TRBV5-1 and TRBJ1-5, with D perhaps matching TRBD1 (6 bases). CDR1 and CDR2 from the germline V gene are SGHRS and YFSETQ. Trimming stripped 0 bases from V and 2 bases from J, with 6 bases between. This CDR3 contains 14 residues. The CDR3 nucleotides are TGCGCCAGCAGCTTGGCAGGGGGCAATCAGCCCCAGCATTTT. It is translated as CASSLAGGNQPQHF.

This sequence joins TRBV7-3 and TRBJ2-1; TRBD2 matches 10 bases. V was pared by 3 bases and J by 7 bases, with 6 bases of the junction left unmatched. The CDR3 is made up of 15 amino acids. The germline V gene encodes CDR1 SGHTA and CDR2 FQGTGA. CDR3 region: CASSFTSGIGNEQFF. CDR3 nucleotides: TGTGCCAGCAGCTTTACTAGCGGGATAGGTAATGAGCAGTTCTTC.

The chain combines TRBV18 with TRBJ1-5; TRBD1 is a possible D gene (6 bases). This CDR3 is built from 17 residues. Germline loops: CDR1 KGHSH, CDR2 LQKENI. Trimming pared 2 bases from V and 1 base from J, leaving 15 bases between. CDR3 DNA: TGTGCCAGCTCACCAGCGGGGGGGGCGATGAGCAATCAGCCCCAGCATTTT. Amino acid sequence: CASSPAGGAMSNQPQHF.

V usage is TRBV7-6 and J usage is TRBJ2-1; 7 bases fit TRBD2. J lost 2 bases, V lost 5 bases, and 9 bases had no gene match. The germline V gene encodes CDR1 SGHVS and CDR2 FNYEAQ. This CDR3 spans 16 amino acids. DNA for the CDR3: TGTGCCAGCAGCCTTGAGCCGGGAGGCGCCTACAATGAGCAGTTCTTC. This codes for CASSLEPGGAYNEQFF.

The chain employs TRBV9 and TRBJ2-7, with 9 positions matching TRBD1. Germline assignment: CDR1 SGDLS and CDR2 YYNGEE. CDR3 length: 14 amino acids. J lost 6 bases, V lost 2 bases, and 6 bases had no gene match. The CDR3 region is CASSVRDRAPEQYF. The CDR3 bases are TGTGCCAGCAGCGTCCGGGACAGGGCTCCCGAGCAGTACTTC.

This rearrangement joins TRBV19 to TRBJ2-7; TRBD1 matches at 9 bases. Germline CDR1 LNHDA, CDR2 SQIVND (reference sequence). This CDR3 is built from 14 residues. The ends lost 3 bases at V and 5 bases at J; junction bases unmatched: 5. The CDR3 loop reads CASSMDRGTNEQYF. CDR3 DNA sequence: TGTGCCAGTAGTATGGACAGGGGAACCAACGAGCAGTACTTC.

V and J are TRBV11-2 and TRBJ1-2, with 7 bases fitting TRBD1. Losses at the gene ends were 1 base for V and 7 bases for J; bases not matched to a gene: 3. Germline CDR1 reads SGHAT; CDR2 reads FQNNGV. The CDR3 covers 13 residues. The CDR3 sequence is CASSLGPGGGYTF. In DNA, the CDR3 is TGTGCCAGCAGCTTAGGGCCAGGGGGTGGCTACACCTTC.

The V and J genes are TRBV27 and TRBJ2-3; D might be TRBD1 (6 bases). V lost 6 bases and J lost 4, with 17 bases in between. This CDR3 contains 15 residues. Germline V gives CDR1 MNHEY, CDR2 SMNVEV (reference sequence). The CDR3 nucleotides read TGTGCCAGCAGGGATTCAGGGGTCGGCCCAGATACGCAGTATTTT. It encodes CASRDSGVGPDTQYF.

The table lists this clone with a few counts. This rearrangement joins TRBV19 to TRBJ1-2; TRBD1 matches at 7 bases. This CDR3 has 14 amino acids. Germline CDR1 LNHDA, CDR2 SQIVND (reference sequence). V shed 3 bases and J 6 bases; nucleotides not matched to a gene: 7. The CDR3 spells CASSMRGRSDGYTF. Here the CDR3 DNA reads TGTGCCAGTAGTATGAGGGGGCGCTCGGATGGCTACACCTTC. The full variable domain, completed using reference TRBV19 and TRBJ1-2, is DGGITQSPKYLFRKEGQNVTLSCEQNLNHDAMYWYRQDPGQGLRLIYYSQIVNDFQKGDIAEGYSVSREKKESFPLTVTSAQKNPTAFYLCASSMRGRSDGYTFGSGTRLTVV.

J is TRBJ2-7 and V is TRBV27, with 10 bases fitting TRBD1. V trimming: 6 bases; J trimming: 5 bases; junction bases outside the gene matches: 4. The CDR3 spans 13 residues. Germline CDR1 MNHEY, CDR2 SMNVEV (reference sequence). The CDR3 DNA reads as TGTGCCAGCAGCCTCGGGACAGGGGACGAGCAGTACTTC. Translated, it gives CASSLGTGDEQYF.

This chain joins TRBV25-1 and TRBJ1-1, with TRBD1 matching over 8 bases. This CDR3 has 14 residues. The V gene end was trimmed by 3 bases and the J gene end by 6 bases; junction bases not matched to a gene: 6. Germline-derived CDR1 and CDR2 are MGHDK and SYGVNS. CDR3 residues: CASSDDRGFAEAFF. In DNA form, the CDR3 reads TGTGCCAGCAGTGACGACAGGGGATTCGCTGAAGCTTTCTTT.

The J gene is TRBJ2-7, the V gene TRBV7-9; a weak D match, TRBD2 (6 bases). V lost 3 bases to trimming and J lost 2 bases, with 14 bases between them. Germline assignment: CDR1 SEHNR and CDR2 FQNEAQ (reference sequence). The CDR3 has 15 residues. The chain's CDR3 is CASSFHGGVPYEQYF. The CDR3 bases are TGTGCCAGCAGCTTCCACGGGGGAGTACCCTACGAGCAGTACTTC.

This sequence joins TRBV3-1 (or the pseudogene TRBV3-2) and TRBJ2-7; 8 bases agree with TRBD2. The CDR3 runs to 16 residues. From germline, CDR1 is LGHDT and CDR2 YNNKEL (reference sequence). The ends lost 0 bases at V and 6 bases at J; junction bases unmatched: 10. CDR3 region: CASSQDEAGDFGEQYF. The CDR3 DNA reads TGTGCCAGCAGCCAAGATGAAGCGGGGGATTTTGGCGAGCAGTACTTC.

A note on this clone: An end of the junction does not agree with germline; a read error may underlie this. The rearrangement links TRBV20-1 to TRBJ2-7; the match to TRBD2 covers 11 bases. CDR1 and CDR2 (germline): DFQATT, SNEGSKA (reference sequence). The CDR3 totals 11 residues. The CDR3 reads CSARGFSGRAF. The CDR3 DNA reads TGCAGTGCTAGAGGGTTTAGCGGGAGGGCCTTC.